This T cell receptor (beta chain) was captured by sequencing in a study of regulatory T cells in long-lasting Graves disease. V was pared by 2 bases and J by 3 bases, with 7 bases between. Germline V CDR1 and CDR2: SEHNR, FQNEAQ (reference sequence). The CDR3 runs 13 residues. The time point denotes: newly diagnosed GD, antithyroid drugs for less than 3 months. The TCR library used RNA extracted from PBMCs. CDR3 regions were amplified by Arm-PCR using iRepertoire HTBI primers to build TCR beta libraries. TCRdb used MiXCR to reprocess the multiplex PCR reads, holding one entry per CDR3 protein. The sample has hundreds of thousands of distinct CDR3 sequences; 13% are singletons. This clonotype came up many times. These records were also assigned to another study, of T cells in Graves' hyperthyroidism and ophthalmopathy.

This TCR was recovered from a man younger than 45 with Graves disease. The source material was peripheral blood mononuclear cells (PBMCs), sampled at new diagnosis, from a patient treated with antithyroid drugs. The V and J genes are TRBV7-9 and TRBJ1-1; D is unclear. DNA of the CDR3: TGTGCCAGCAGCTTACAGCTGGACACTGAAGCTTTCTTT. This gives the protein CASSLQLDTEAFF.